The clone carrying this T cell receptor beta chain showed up many times. Antigen unknown. This entry comes from a study of T-cell memory formation after mild COVID-19. Regarding the study as a whole: Among contracting clones, CD4+ were mainly CM/EM and CD8+ enriched in EMRA.

The V and J ends lost 3 bases and 7 bases, in that order; junction bases with no gene match: 9. The germline gives CDR1 SGHTA, CDR2 FQGNSA. The CDR3 runs 16 residues. Barcoded TCR alpha and TCR beta cDNA libraries with UMIs came from 5'RACE using constant-segment primers. TCRdb itself ran the 5' RACE reads through MiXCR, one entry per CDR3 protein. The sample carries more than 300,000 distinct CDR3 sequences, roughly 15% recorded once. Sample: PBMCs or a T cell subset sorted from them (not recorded which). This chain connects TRBV7-2 to TRBJ1-6; 7 bases match TRBD1. This TCR came from a man aged 18 to 30 who had mild COVID-19 (a few samples of this study predate the infection). Cell type and time point are not known. The CDR3 spells CASSFPGRGFNSPLHF. CDR3 DNA sequence: TGTGCCAGCAGCTTTCCCGGCAGGGGGTTCAATTCACCCCTCCACTTT.